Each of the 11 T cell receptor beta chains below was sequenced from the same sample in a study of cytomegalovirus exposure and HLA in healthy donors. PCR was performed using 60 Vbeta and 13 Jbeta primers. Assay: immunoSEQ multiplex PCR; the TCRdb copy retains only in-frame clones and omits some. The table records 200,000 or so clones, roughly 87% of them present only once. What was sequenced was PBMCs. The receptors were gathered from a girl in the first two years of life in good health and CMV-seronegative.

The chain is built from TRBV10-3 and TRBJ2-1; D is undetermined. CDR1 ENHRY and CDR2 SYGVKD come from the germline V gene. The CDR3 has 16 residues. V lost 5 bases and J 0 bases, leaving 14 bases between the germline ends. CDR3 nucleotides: TGTGCCATCAGTTCCCAGGATACGCTCTCCTACAATGAGCAGTTCTTC. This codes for CAISSQDTLSYNEQFF.

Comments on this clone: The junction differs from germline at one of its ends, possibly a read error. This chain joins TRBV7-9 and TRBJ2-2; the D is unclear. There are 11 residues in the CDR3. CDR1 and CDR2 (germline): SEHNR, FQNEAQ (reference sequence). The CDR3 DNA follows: TGTTCCAGCAGCTCGGCCGGGGAGCTGTTTTTT. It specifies CSSSSAGELFF. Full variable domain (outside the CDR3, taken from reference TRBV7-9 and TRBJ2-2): DTGVSQNPRHKITKRGQNVTFRCDPISEHNRLYWYRQTLGQGPEFLTYFQNEAQLEKSRLLSDRFSAERPKGSFSTLEIQRTEQGDSAMYLCSSSSAGELFFGEGSRLTVL.

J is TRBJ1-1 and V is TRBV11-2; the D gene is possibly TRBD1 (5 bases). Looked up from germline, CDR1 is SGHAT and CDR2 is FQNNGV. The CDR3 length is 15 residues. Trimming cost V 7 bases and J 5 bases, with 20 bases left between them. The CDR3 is CASTRASGISTEAFF. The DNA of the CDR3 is TGTGCCAGCACCCGAGCCTCAGGGATATCAACTGAAGCTTTCTTT. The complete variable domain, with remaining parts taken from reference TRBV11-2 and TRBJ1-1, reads EAGVAQSPRYKIIEKRQSVAFWCNPISGHATLYWYQQILGQGPKLLIQFQNNGVVDDSQLPKDRFSAERLKGVDSTLKIQPAKLEDSAVYLCASTRASGISTEAFFGQGTRLTVV.

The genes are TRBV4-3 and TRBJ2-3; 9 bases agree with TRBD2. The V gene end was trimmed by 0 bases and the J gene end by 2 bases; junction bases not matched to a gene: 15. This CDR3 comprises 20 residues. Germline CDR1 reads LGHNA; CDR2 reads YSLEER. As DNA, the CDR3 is TGCGCCAGCAGCCAAGATCTTGGAGCGGGAGGAATGGGGGACACAGATACGCAGTATTTT. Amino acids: CASSQDLGAGGMGDTDTQYF.

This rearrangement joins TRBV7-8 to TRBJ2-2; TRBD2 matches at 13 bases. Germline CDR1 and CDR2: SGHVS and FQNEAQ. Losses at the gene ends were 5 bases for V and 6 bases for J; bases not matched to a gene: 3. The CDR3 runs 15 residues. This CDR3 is CASSVGLAGAGELFF. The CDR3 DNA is TGTGCCAGCAGCGTAGGACTAGCGGGAGCCGGGGAGCTGTTTTTT.

Here the CDR3 reads CASSLVMAEEQYF. For the CDR3, the DNA is TGTGCCAGCAGCTTAGTTATGGCGGAAGAGCAGTACTTC. The V call is TRBV7-9, the J call TRBJ2-7; D unresolved. Germline V gene lookup returns CDR1 SEHNR and CDR2 FQNEAQ (reference sequence). V lost 1 base and J 7 bases, leaving 11 bases between the germline ends. CDR3 length: 13 residues.

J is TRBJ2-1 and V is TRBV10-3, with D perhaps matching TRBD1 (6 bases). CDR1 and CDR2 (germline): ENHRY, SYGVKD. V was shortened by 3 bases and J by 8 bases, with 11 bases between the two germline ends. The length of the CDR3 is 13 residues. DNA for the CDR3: TGTGCCATCAGTGACACAGGGATCCATGAGCAGTTCTTC. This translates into CAISDTGIHEQFF.

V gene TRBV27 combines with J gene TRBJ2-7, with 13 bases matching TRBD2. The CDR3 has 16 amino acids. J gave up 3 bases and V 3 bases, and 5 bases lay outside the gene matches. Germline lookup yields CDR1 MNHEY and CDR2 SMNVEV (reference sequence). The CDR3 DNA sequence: TGTGCCAGCAGTTTGGGGACTAGCGGGACCTTCTACGAGCAGTACTTC. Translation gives CASSLGTSGTFYEQYF.

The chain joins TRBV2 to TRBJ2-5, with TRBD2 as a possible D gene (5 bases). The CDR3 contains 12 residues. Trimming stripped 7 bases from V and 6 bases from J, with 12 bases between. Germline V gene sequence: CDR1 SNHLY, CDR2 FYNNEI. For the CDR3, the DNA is TGTGCCAGCAATCTAGCTGTGAAGACCCAGTACTTC. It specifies CASNLAVKTQYF.

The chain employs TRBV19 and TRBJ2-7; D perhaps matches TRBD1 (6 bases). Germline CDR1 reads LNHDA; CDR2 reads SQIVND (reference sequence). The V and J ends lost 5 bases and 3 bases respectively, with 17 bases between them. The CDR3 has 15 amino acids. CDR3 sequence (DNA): TGTGCCAGTAGTGTTTCAGGGGAAGGATACTACGAGCAGTACTTC. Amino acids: CASSVSGEGYYEQYF.

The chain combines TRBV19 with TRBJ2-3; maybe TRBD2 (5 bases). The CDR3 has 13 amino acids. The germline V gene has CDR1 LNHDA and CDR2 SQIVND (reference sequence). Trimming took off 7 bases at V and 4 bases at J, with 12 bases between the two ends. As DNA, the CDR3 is TGTGCCAGTAAGTCGGGGAACGCAGATACGCAGTATTTT. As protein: CASKSGNADTQYF. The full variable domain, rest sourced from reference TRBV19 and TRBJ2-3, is DGGITQSPKYLFRKEGQNVTLSCEQNLNHDAMYWYRQDPGQGLRLIYYSQIVNDFQKGDIAEGYSVSREKKESFPLTVTSAQKNPTAFYLCASKSGNADTQYFGPGTRLTVL.